Following are 25 T cell receptor beta chains from one sample sequenced in a study of long-term antiretroviral therapy in people with HIV. immunoSEQ v3.0 was run at survey level. Profiling relied on immunoSEQ multiplex PCR, and the TCRdb table lists in-frame clones only, not all of them. The sample contains 25,000 to 35,000 clones, about three quarters of which appear only once. The input for sequencing was unsorted PBMCs, taken 1.5 years before starting antiretroviral therapy. Receptors were obtained from a man younger than 35 with HIV.

The V and J genes are TRBV7-9 and TRBJ1-1; D gene ambiguous. The CDR3 has 14 residues. Between the trimmed V and J ends, which lost 3 bases and 1 base, there was a span of 9 bases. Germline CDR1 is SEHNR and CDR2 is FQNEAQ (reference sequence). CDR3 bases: TGTGCCAGCAGCTTTGGACGGACGAACACTGAAGCTTTCTTT. Translation gives CASSFGRTNTEAFF.

The rearrangement uses TRBV14 and TRBJ1-2; a possible D gene is TRBD1 (5 bases). V lost 3 bases to trimming and J lost 4 bases, with 9 bases between them. Germline V gene data show CDR1 as SGHDN and CDR2 as FVKESK. The CDR3 length is 13 residues. Written as DNA, the CDR3 is TGTGCCAGCAGCCAGGGACGGTTCTATGGCTACACCTTC. It yields the protein CASSQGRFYGYTF.

The chain combines TRBV2 with TRBJ2-1; 10 nucleotides align to TRBD2. The germline CDR1 and CDR2 sequences are SNHLY and FYNNEI. The CDR3 is made up of 15 amino acids. J was trimmed by 9 bases and V by 4 bases; bases with no gene match: 9. This CDR3 is CASSAWSSGGGEQFF. DNA for the CDR3: TGTGCCAGCAGTGCCTGGTCAAGCGGGGGGGGTGAGCAGTTCTTC.

This sequence joins TRBV7-2 and TRBJ2-1, with TRBD2 matching over 8 bases. From germline, CDR1 is SGHTA and CDR2 FQGNSA. This CDR3 contains 15 residues. Trimming cost V 6 bases and J 3 bases; bases outside gene matches: 7. CDR3 in DNA: TGTGCCAGCAGACCAGCGGGGGTGATCTACAATGAGCAGTTCTTC. Encoded protein: CASRPAGVIYNEQFF.

This chain's CDR3 is CASSISYRADGYTF. CDR3 DNA sequence: TGTGCCAGTAGTATAAGCTACAGGGCCGATGGCTACACCTTC. The chain employs TRBV19 and TRBJ1-2; tentative D call: TRBD1 (6 bases). CDR1 is LNHDA, CDR2 SQIVND, per germline (reference sequence). Trimming took off 2 bases at V and 6 bases at J, with 13 bases between the two ends. This CDR3 region has 14 residues.

J is TRBJ2-7 and V is TRBV6-5; D assignment may be TRBD1 or TRBD2 (5 bases each). Trimming pared 0 bases from V and 0 bases from J, leaving 12 bases between. CDR1 is MNHEY, CDR2 SVGAGI, per germline. The CDR3 runs to 16 residues. The CDR3 DNA follows: TGTGCCAGCAGTTACTCGATCCTGGGGGACTCCTACGAGCAGTACTTC. Translation gives CASSYSILGDSYEQYF.

V usage is TRBV5-5 and J usage is TRBJ1-1; D uncertain. The CDR3 contains 13 residues. Deletions cut 6 bases from V and 13 bases from J, with 22 bases between. The germline CDR1 and CDR2 sequences are SGHKS and YYEKEE (reference sequence). The CDR3 spells CASKLDETRWDFF. The CDR3 region has the DNA TGTGCCAGCAAGCTGGACGAAACCCGATGGGATTTCTTT.

A single count supports this clone. The gene calls are TRBV7-9 and TRBJ2-7; 9 bases match TRBD1. Looked up from germline, CDR1 is SEHNR and CDR2 is FQNEAQ (reference sequence). Losses at the gene ends were 5 bases for V and 2 bases for J; bases not matched to a gene: 13. The CDR3 sequence is 17 residues long. CDR3 nucleotide sequence: TGTGCCAGCAGCCCTAGACAGGGGGGATCTTCCGCCTACGAGCAGTACTTC. Protein product: CASSPRQGGSSAYEQYF.

In DNA form, the CDR3 reads TGTGCCAGCAGCTTTAGACAGTCCTACAATGAGCAGTTCTTC. Translated: CASSFRQSYNEQFF. This chain joins TRBV11-1 and TRBJ2-1; possible D gene TRBD1, 5 bases. The CDR3 runs to 14 residues. V lost 3 bases, J lost 1 base, and 7 bases lay in between. The germline CDR1 and CDR2 sequences are SGHAT and FQDESV (reference sequence).

The CDR3 here is CASSVGTGVDQPQHF. The CDR3, as DNA: TGTGCCAGCAGCGTAGGGACAGGGGTTGACCAGCCCCAGCATTTT. The rearrangement uses TRBV9 and TRBJ1-5; 9 bases match TRBD1. V was clipped by 0 bases and J by 7 bases; unmatched bases: 5. This CDR3 has 15 residues. Germline CDR1 SGDLS, CDR2 YYNGEE.

This chain uses TRBV11-2 with TRBJ2-1; no firm D call. Germline V CDR1 and CDR2: SGHAT, FQNNGV. The CDR3 consists of 12 residues. V was clipped by 5 bases and J by 9 bases, with 11 bases between them. CDR3 nucleotide sequence: TGTGCCAGCAGCCAGACCCGCGGTGAGCAGTTCTTC. It yields the protein CASSQTRGEQFF.

CDR3 residues: CASSPADWPYEQYF. In DNA form, the CDR3 reads TGTGCCAGTAGTCCAGCCGATTGGCCCTACGAGCAGTACTTC. The J gene is TRBJ2-7, the V gene TRBV19; no clear D. Germline V lookup: CDR1 LNHDA, CDR2 SQIVND (reference sequence). V was cut by 5 bases and J by 2 bases, with 13 bases left in between. The CDR3 runs 14 residues. Drawing the rest from reference TRBV19 and TRBJ2-7, the complete variable domain is DGGITQSPKYLFRKEGQNVTLSCEQNLNHDAMYWYRQDPGQGLRLIYYSQIVNDFQKGDIAEGYSVSREKKESFPLTVTSAQKNPTAFYLCASSPADWPYEQYFGPGTRLTVT.

The chain has TRBV9 and TRBJ1-3; 7 bases are a match to TRBD1. The CDR3 contains 17 residues. Per the germline V gene, CDR1 is SGDLS and CDR2 is YYNGEE. Trimming at V came to 3 bases and at J to 7 bases, leaving 16 bases not matched to a gene. The CDR3 protein is CASSANPGTERRNTIYF. DNA of the CDR3: TGTGCCAGCAGCGCGAACCCCGGGACAGAAAGGAGGAACACCATATATTTT. Supplemented by reference TRBV9 and TRBJ1-3, the full variable domain reads DSGVTQTPKHLITATGQRVTLRCSPRSGDLSVYWYQQSLDQGLQFLIQYYNGEERAKGNILERFSAQQFPDLHSELNLSSLELGDSALYFCASSANPGTERRNTIYFGEGSWLTVV.

V usage is TRBV6-5 and J usage is TRBJ1-1, with D uncertain. The germline V gene has CDR1 MNHEY and CDR2 SVGAGI. V lost 8 bases, J lost 0 bases, and 10 bases lay in between. This CDR3 spans 13 amino acids. The CDR3 bases are TGTGCCAGCGCAACCGGGCTGAACACTGAAGCTTTCTTT. It specifies CASATGLNTEAFF.

This chain joins TRBV7-9 and TRBJ1-1, with TRBD1 matching 8 bases. This CDR3 comprises 14 residues. Looked up from germline, CDR1 is SEHNR and CDR2 is FQNEAQ (reference sequence). Trimming removed 1 base from V and 9 bases from J; junction bases left unmatched: 7. CDR3 protein: CASSLGVTGAQAFF. The CDR3 DNA reads TGTGCCAGCAGCTTAGGAGTGACAGGGGCTCAAGCTTTCTTT.

This clone occurred once. The junction and the germline gene differ at one end; a read error may be behind it. The J gene is TRBJ2-5, the V gene TRBV6-5; possible D gene TRBD2, 6 bases. In germline, CDR1 is MNHEY, CDR2 SVGAGI. The CDR3 runs to 13 residues. CDR3 protein: CASSYGAGGERNF. The CDR3 DNA reads as TGTGCCAGCAGTTACGGTGCAGGAGGGGAACGGAACTTC.

This chain uses TRBV27 with TRBJ1-1; D unresolved. V gave up 1 base and J gave up 3 bases, with 9 bases separating them. Germline CDR1 is MNHEY and CDR2 is SMNVEV (reference sequence). CDR3 size: 14 residues. For the CDR3, the DNA is TGTGCCAGCAGTTTATTAGTGCGAGACACTGAAGCTTTCTTT. The encoded protein is CASSLLVRDTEAFF.

This chain joins TRBV27 and TRBJ1-1; the D is unclear. The length of the CDR3 is 13 residues. Trimming took 2 bases from V and 2 from J, leaving 6 bases between them. Germline assignment: CDR1 MNHEY and CDR2 SMNVEV (reference sequence). The CDR3 is CASSLRGNTEAFF. For the CDR3, the DNA is TGTGCCAGCAGTTTACGAGGTAACACTGAAGCTTTCTTT.

In its sample, this clone ranks as medium-sized. Written as DNA, the CDR3 is TGCGCCAGCAGCCAAAGTAGCGGAAGCACAGATACGCAGTATTTT. Its translation is CASSQSSGSTDTQYF. The V call is TRBV4-3, the J call TRBJ2-3; D perhaps matches TRBD2 (6 bases). Trimming removed 2 bases at V and 0 bases at J, with 9 bases between. This CDR3 comprises 15 residues. Germline V gene sequence: CDR1 LGHNA, CDR2 YSLEER.

This chain uses TRBV19 with TRBJ1-4, with 7 bases aligning to TRBD1. This CDR3 is 15 amino acids long. CDR1 is LNHDA, CDR2 SQIVND, per germline (reference sequence). The J segment lost 4 bases and the V segment lost 5 bases, leaving 7 bases of the junction unmatched. The CDR3 DNA follows: TGTGCCAGTAGTGACCCGGGACAGATTAATGAAAAACTGTTTTTT. This encodes CASSDPGQINEKLFF.

V and J are TRBV2 and TRBJ1-1; TRBD1 might be the D (5 bases). This CDR3 has 16 residues. Germline V lookup: CDR1 SNHLY, CDR2 FYNNEI. V was clipped by 2 bases and J by 0 bases, with 13 bases between them. The CDR3: CASSESGGLLNTEAFF. In DNA form, the CDR3 reads TGTGCCAGCAGTGAAAGTGGGGGACTCCTGAACACTGAAGCTTTCTTT.

V gene TRBV10-3 combines with J gene TRBJ2-7, with 8 nucleotides matching TRBD1. The ends lost 6 bases at V and 6 bases at J; junction bases unmatched: 10. Per the germline V gene, CDR1 is ENHRY and CDR2 is SYGVKD. This CDR3 is built from 14 residues. This CDR3 reads CAIRKQGQAFEQYF. The CDR3, as DNA: TGTGCCATCAGGAAACAGGGACAGGCGTTCGAGCAGTACTTC.

The gene calls are TRBV9 and TRBJ2-7; D is uncertain. CDR1 SGDLS and CDR2 YYNGEE come from the germline V gene. The V end was cut by 0 bases, the J end by 3 bases, with 13 bases between. The CDR3 has 15 amino acids. DNA for the CDR3: TGTGCCAGCAGCGTAGGATCAGGAGAAGGCTACGAGCAGTACTTC. Protein product: CASSVGSGEGYEQYF.

The chain joins TRBV2 to TRBJ1-4; TRBD1 is a possible D gene (6 bases). In germline, CDR1 is SNHLY, CDR2 FYNNEI. There are 15 residues in the CDR3. The V end was cut by 6 bases, the J end by 3 bases, with 14 bases between. CDR3 loop: CASRRLRTANEKLFF. The CDR3 DNA is TGTGCCAGCAGACGCTTGAGGACAGCTAATGAAAAACTGTTTTTT.

The chain employs TRBV5-5 and TRBJ1-1; D call uncertain. Germline CDR1 reads SGHKS; CDR2 reads YYEKEE (reference sequence). V was trimmed by 4 bases and J by 8 bases, leaving 15 bases between them. The CDR3 runs 13 residues. Written as DNA, the CDR3 is TGTGCCAGCAGCCCACCCGGTACAGACGAAGCTTTCTTT. This codes for CASSPPGTDEAFF.